Listed below are T cell receptor beta chains from one sample, sequenced in a study of chemoradiotherapy in HPV16-positive cancers. Profiled with immunoSEQ multiplex PCR; TCRdb holds only in-frame clones, not every one. The sample has 20,000 or so clones, about 80% seen once; the top ten hold roughly 3.7%. Source: blood, taken from a patient who underwent chemoradiotherapy. These receptor sequences come from a human donor with HPV-associated anogenital cancer. CDR3s include the opening cysteine and the closing phenylalanine or tryptophan. The order of the fields is CDR3 DNA, CDR3 protein, D gene, V gene, clone size, J gene. A D gene is named only where the DNA matches it firmly. The size entry is marked missing in some rows and otherwise reads once, few, many or a size class.

DNA: TGTGCCAGCAGCCGCCTGGGCGGAGACACTGAAGCTTTCTTT
CDR3: CASSRLGGDTEAFF
D: -
V: TRBV6-5
size: -
J: TRBJ1-1

DNA: TGTGCCAGCAGCCACCGGACAGGGACGAGCTCCTACGAGCAGTACTTC
CDR3: CASSHRTGTSSYEQYF
D: TRBD1
V: TRBV7-2
size: -
J: TRBJ2-7

DNA: TGTGCCAGCAGCGTCCTCCCGGGGCATCAAGAGACCCAGTACTTC
CDR3: CASSVLPGHQETQYF
D: -
V: TRBV9
size: -
J: TRBJ2-5

DNA: TGTACCAGCAGTTGGGGAGTCAATCAGCCCCAGCATTTT
CDR3: CTSSWGVNQPQHF
D: -
V: TRBV6-6
size: -
J: TRBJ1-5

DNA: TGTGCCAGCAGTGAATTTAGCGGGGGGGCAGAGACCCAGTACTTC
CDR3: CASSEFSGGAETQYF
D: TRBD2
V: TRBV6-1
size: few
J: TRBJ2-5

DNA: TGCGCCAGTCGGCGAGGGGGGTCCACCGGGGAGCTGTTTTTT
CDR3: CASRRGGSTGELFF
D: -
V: TRBV5-1
size: -
J: TRBJ2-2

DNA: TGTGCCACCAGCGCTATAAACCGGGACGGTATATATGGCTACACCTTC
CDR3: CATSAINRDGIYGYTF
D: -
V: TRBV15
size: few
J: TRBJ1-2

DNA: TGTGCCAGCTCCCACACCCAAGACGGGGGAGCCATAGACTATGGCTACACCTTC
CDR3: CASSHTQDGGAIDYGYTF
D: -
V: TRBV18
size: -
J: TRBJ1-2

DNA: TGTGCCAGCAGCTCTGGACAGGCTTCACCGCTTATCACTGAAGCTTTCTTT
CDR3: CASSSGQASPLITEAFF
D: -
V: TRBV12-1
size: few
J: TRBJ1-1

DNA: TGTGCCAGCTCACCGGGGGTTGCAGGGGCCGGCTACACCTTC
CDR3: CASSPGVAGAGYTF
D: -
V: TRBV18
size: -
J: TRBJ1-2

DNA: TGTGCCAGCAGCCCCCGGACTGAAGCTTTCTTT
CDR3: CASSPRTEAFF
D: -
V: TRBV11-2
size: once
J: TRBJ1-1